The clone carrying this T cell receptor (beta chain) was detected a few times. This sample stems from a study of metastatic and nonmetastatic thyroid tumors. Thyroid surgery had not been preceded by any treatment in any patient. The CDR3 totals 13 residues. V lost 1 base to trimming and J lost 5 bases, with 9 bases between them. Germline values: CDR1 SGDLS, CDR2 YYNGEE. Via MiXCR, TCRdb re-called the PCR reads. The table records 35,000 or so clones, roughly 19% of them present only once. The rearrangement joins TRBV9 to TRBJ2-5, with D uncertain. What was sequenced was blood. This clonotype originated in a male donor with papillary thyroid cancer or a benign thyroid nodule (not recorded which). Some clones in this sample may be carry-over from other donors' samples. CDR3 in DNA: TGTGCCAGCAGCGTACAAGTCGGGGAGACCCAGTACTTC. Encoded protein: CASSVQVGETQYF.